This TCR beta chain was sequenced for a study of response to subunit inactivated influenza vaccine. Study-level points and caveats: Seasonal influenza vaccination, on each occasion, was suggested by the authors to recruit few new T cells.

Losses at the gene ends were 3 bases for V and 8 bases for J; bases not matched to a gene: 8. This CDR3 region has 14 residues. A single record per CDR3 protein comes from TCRdb applying MiXCR to the RT-PCR reads. Of a few hundred thousand distinct CDR3 sequences in the sample, around 11% were seen once. With respect to this clonotype: Its antigen is not known.

This sample also belongs to another study, concerning T cells expressing NK-cell markers. As reported in that work: Generation of TCR beta cDNA was performed by 5'RACE template switching incorporating UMIs. Investigators obtained TCR beta repertoires from sorted CD3+CD56+NKG2C+, CD3+CD56+NKG2C- and CD3+CD56-NKG2C+ T cells. Eight donors were sequenced, of whom seven were HCMV-seropositive, while the remaining one was HCMV-seronegative.

The specimen was PBMCs from blood, collected on the day of vaccination. The genes are TRBV12-3 or TRBV12-4 and TRBJ1-2; 8 bases match TRBD1. This sequence originates from a man aged 50 or older who received an inactivated influenza vaccine. The CDR3 region is CASSFRTGLSGYTF. CDR3 DNA: TGTGCCAGCAGTTTCAGGACAGGGTTATCCGGCTACACCTTC.